One T cell receptor (beta chain) is described in this entry. Its matching antigen is unknown. The sample belongs to a study of cytomegalovirus exposure and HLA in healthy donors. Study context: Assignment to the Caucasian-associated ancestry cluster applied to roughly 80% of the roughly 400 genotyped donors.

Germline CDR1 SEHNR, CDR2 FQNEAQ (reference sequence). With 1 base removed from V and 7 bases from J, the gap between germline ends came to 7 bases. This CDR3 is 12 amino acids long. General study results and limits: In a later analysis, TCR association rates varied by HLA locus: DRB1 most, HLA-C fewest. Later work found most CMV-associated TCR beta chains apparently HLA-restricted.

PCR was performed using 60 Vbeta and 13 Jbeta primers. Using immunoSEQ multiplex PCR, the repertoire was profiled, and TCRdb retains in-frame clones only, with some absent. The sample carries under 200,000 clones, about three quarters recorded once. The material sequenced was PBMCs. The chain couples TRBV7-9 to TRBJ1-2, with TRBD1 as a possible D gene (6 bases). The clonotype originates from a woman in her thirties or forties in good health and CMV-seropositive. The CDR3, as DNA: TGTGCCAGCAGCTTAGTGGACAGTGGCTACACCTTC. Amino acid sequence: CASSLVDSGYTF.